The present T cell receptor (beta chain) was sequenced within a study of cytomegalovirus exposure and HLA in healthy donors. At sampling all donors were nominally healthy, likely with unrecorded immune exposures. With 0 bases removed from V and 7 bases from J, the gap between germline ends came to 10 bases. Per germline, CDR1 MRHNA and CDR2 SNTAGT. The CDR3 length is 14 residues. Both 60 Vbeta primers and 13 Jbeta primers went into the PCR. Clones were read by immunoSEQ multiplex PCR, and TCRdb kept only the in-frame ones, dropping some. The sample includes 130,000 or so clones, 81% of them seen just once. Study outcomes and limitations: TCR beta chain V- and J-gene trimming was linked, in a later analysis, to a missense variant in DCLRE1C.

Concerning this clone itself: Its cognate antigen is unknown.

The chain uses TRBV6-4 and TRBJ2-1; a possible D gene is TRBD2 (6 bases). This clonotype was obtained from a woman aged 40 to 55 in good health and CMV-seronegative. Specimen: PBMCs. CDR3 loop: CASSDSGEVNEQFF. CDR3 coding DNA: TGTGCCAGCAGTGACTCTGGGGAGGTGAATGAGCAGTTCTTC.